These 31 T cell receptor beta chains were sequenced from one sample in a study of blood T cell repertoires in COVID-19. Sequencing was performed with immunoSEQ multiplex PCR; in TCRdb, only in-frame clones are kept and a portion is missing. The sample consists of some 260,000 clones, 85% to 90% of them appearing once. The sequenced material came from peripheral blood. The source is an older man with acute or convalescent COVID-19.

A few counts support this clone. V is TRBV5-4 and J is TRBJ2-1; 7 bases are a match to TRBD2. The V segment lost 5 bases and the J segment 10 bases; nucleotides outside the gene matches: 15. Germline assignment: CDR1 SGHNT and CDR2 YYREEE (reference sequence). CDR3 size: 15 residues. CDR3 coding DNA: TGTGCCAGCAGTCAAGGGACTACAGATATAGGGGAGCAGTTCTTC. This sequence encodes CASSQGTTDIGEQFF.

The chain is built from TRBV4-1 and TRBJ2-7, with D tentatively TRBD1 (5 bases). V lost 0 bases and J lost 1, with 16 bases in between. Germline loops: CDR1 MGHRA, CDR2 YSYEKL. This CDR3 spans 17 amino acids. CDR3 residues: CASSQDQVTGRSYEQYF. CDR3 sequence (DNA): TGCGCCAGCAGCCAAGACCAGGTCACAGGTCGATCCTACGAGCAGTACTTC.

The V call is TRBV12-5, the J call TRBJ1-5; TRBD1 matches at 8 bases. This CDR3 is built from 14 residues. Germline values: CDR1 LGHNT, CDR2 FRNRAP. V was pared by 5 bases and J by 7 bases, with 7 bases of the junction left unmatched. In DNA form, the CDR3 reads TGTGCTAGTGGTCGAGGACAGGGTTACCAGCCCCAGCATTTT. Translating gives CASGRGQGYQPQHF.

This rearrangement joins TRBV11-2 to TRBJ1-1; no definite D call. CDR3 length: 14 residues. The V gene's germline CDR1 is SGHAT and CDR2 FQNNGV. V dropped 5 bases and J dropped 1 base, with 11 bases sitting between them. The CDR3 sequence is CASSVGLTNTEAFF. For the CDR3, the DNA is TGTGCCAGCAGCGTAGGACTGACGAACACTGAAGCTTTCTTT.

Only a few counts were recorded for this clone. The rearrangement uses TRBV6-1 and TRBJ2-6; tentative D call: TRBD1 (5 bases). In germline, CDR1 is MNHNS, CDR2 SASEGT. There are 17 residues in the CDR3. V shed 3 bases and J shed 0 bases, with 12 bases lying between them. This CDR3 reads CASSDRASRSGANVLTF. As DNA, the CDR3 is TGTGCCAGCAGTGACAGGGCCTCGCGCTCTGGGGCCAACGTCCTGACTTTC.

The chain combines TRBV6-2 or TRBV6-3 with TRBJ1-1; TRBD1 matches at 8 bases. Trimming cost V 2 bases and J 3 bases; bases outside gene matches: 11. Germline values: CDR1 MNHEY, CDR2 SVGEGT. There are 17 residues in the CDR3. Here the CDR3 reads CASSYNSGGFGDTEAFF. CDR3 coding DNA: TGTGCCAGCAGTTACAACTCAGGGGGCTTCGGGGACACTGAAGCTTTCTTT.

The V gene is TRBV18, the J gene TRBJ2-5; TRBD2 is a possible D gene (5 bases). The CDR3 loop spans 13 amino acids. Trimming pared 6 bases from V and 1 base from J, leaving 9 bases between. Looked up from germline, CDR1 is KGHSH and CDR2 is LQKENI. CDR3 in DNA: TGTGCCAGCTCCGGGATGGTCCAAGAGACCCAGTACTTC. Encoded protein: CASSGMVQETQYF.

The chain is built from TRBV19 and TRBJ2-7; 10 bases fit TRBD1. Trimming removed 1 base from V and 2 bases from J; junction bases left unmatched: 2. Germline-derived CDR1 and CDR2 are LNHDA and SQIVND (reference sequence). CDR3 length equals 15 residues. The CDR3 sequence: CASSIAGQGAYEQYF. DNA of the CDR3: TGTGCCAGTAGTATAGCTGGACAGGGGGCCTACGAGCAGTACTTC.

V and J are TRBV6-5 and TRBJ2-2, with TRBD1 matching 10 bases. Germline V gene sequence: CDR1 MNHEY, CDR2 SVGAGI. The CDR3 has 15 residues. Trimming took 6 bases from V and 2 from J; bases not matched to a gene: 3. The DNA for the CDR3 is TGTGCCAGCAGGGGGACAGGGGTAAACACCGGGGAGCTGTTTTTT. Its protein is CASRGTGVNTGELFF.

The rearrangement links TRBV7-9 to TRBJ2-1, with 16 nucleotides matching TRBD2. The CDR3 sequence is 15 residues long. V was pared by 5 bases and J by 10 bases, with 5 bases of the junction left unmatched. Germline lookup yields CDR1 SEHNR and CDR2 FQNEAQ (reference sequence). CDR3 nucleotide sequence: TGTGCCAGCAGCACTCTGGGACTAGCGGGGGGGGAGCAGTTCTTC. It yields the protein CASSTLGLAGGEQFF.

The sample holds one count of this clone. J is TRBJ2-3 and V is TRBV9; 10 bases are shared with TRBD2. Germline values: CDR1 SGDLS, CDR2 YYNGEE. J was trimmed by 2 bases and V by 0 bases; bases with no gene match: 9. There are 18 residues in the CDR3. CDR3 residues: CASSVGIGSGGDTDTQYF. The CDR3 bases are TGTGCCAGCAGCGTAGGAATCGGGAGCGGGGGGGACACAGATACGCAGTATTTT.

The chain recombines TRBV7-3 with TRBJ2-1; D unclear. Germline V gives CDR1 SGHTA, CDR2 FQGTGA. V lost 1 base to trimming and J lost 7 bases, with 20 bases between them. The CDR3 sequence is 17 residues long. CDR3 protein: CASSLIGGSTRINEQFF. The CDR3 DNA sequence: TGTGCCAGCAGCTTAATCGGTGGCTCAACCAGGATAAATGAGCAGTTCTTC.

The chain links TRBV13 to TRBJ2-7; tentatively, D is TRBD2 (5 bases). From germline, CDR1 is PRHDT and CDR2 FYEKMQ (reference sequence). This CDR3 spans 12 amino acids. V was trimmed by 2 bases and J by 7 bases, leaving 9 bases between them. CDR3 region: CASSLSRGEQYF. CDR3 DNA: TGTGCCAGCAGCTTAAGTCGGGGAGAGCAGTACTTC.

The chain joins TRBV7-9 to TRBJ1-1; no reliable D call. V was clipped by 4 bases and J by 6 bases, with 12 bases between them. The CDR3 extends over 13 amino acids. From germline, CDR1 is SEHNR and CDR2 FQNEAQ (reference sequence). CDR3 sequence: CASSSRVMAEAFF. The DNA of the CDR3 is TGTGCCAGCAGCTCCCGAGTGATGGCTGAAGCTTTCTTT.

The chain recombines TRBV5-6 with TRBJ1-5, with a tentative D call TRBD1 (6 bases). The V end was cut by 4 bases, the J end by 1 base, with 12 bases between. Germline values: CDR1 SGHDT, CDR2 YYEEEE. This CDR3 is 15 amino acids long. CDR3 nucleotides: TGTGCCAGCAGCCTCCGGGGGGCCAGCAATCAGCCCCAGCATTTT. It specifies CASSLRGASNQPQHF.

The chain carries TRBV25-1 and TRBJ2-5; D perhaps matches TRBD2 (5 bases). The CDR3 runs to 14 residues. CDR1 is MGHDK and CDR2 is SYGVNS in the germline V gene. The germline V and J ends were trimmed by 6 bases and 5 bases, with 16 bases remaining between them. CDR3 coding DNA: TGTGCCAGCAGGGAGCCTCTAAGCGGTGAGACCCAGTACTTC. As protein: CASREPLSGETQYF.

CDR3 sequence reads: CASSPGGAGRGLNNEQFF. CDR3 sequence (DNA): TGTGCCAGCTCACCGGGGGGTGCCGGGCGTGGTCTAAACAATGAGCAGTTCTTC. The chain is built from TRBV18 and TRBJ2-1, with D perhaps matching TRBD2 (6 bases). CDR1 and CDR2 from the germline V gene are KGHSH and LQKENI. Trimming pared 3 bases from V and 5 bases from J, leaving 23 bases between. The CDR3 is 18 amino acids.

This chain connects TRBV11-2 to TRBJ2-3; 11 positions agree with TRBD2. CDR1 and CDR2 (germline): SGHAT, FQNNGV. This CDR3 region has 17 residues. The V segment lost 5 bases and the J segment 7 bases; nucleotides outside the gene matches: 14. The CDR3 nucleotides read TGTGCCAGCAGCCCCCGACTAGCGGGGAGCCCCGGGTATACGCAGTATTTT. It is translated as CASSPRLAGSPGYTQYF.

This clone was observed a single time. This chain joins TRBV2 and TRBJ1-5; TRBD1 might be the D (5 bases). The V gene lost 7 bases and the J gene lost 6 bases, with 16 bases spanning the gap. Germline CDR1 is SNHLY and CDR2 is FYNNEI. The CDR3 has 14 amino acids. The CDR3 sequence: CASTLQGNAQPQHF. CDR3 sequence (DNA): TGTGCCAGCACTTTGCAGGGCAATGCTCAGCCCCAGCATTTT.

The chain combines TRBV27 with TRBJ1-6, with no clear D. CDR3 length: 17 amino acids. CDR1 and CDR2 (germline): MNHEY, SMNVEV (reference sequence). Trimming left V 6 bases short and J 6 bases short, with 21 bases between. The DNA of the CDR3 is TGTGCCAGCAGCTTAGGGTCTTCAGGCACCCCTAATTCACCCCTCCACTTT. Translating it yields CASSLGSSGTPNSPLHF.

This clone was observed a single time. The chain carries TRBV12-3 or TRBV12-4 and TRBJ1-2, with TRBD1 identical over 7 bases. CDR3 length equals 12 residues. Trimming cost V 6 bases and J 7 bases; bases outside gene matches: 5. This chain's CDR3 is CASRRSGGGYTF. CDR3 coding DNA: TGTGCCAGCAGGAGGTCAGGGGGTGGCTACACCTTC.

The chain links TRBV5-1 to TRBJ2-7; no reliable D call. The CDR3 has 14 residues. Germline V gene data show CDR1 as SGHRS and CDR2 as YFSETQ. The V gene lost 6 bases and the J gene lost 0 bases, with 13 bases spanning the gap. The CDR3 DNA follows: TGCGCCAGCACTAAAGACTCGAGCTCCTACGAGCAGTACTTC. Protein sequence: CASTKDSSSYEQYF.

This sequence joins TRBV2 and TRBJ2-1; the match to TRBD2 covers 12 bases. After removal of 6 bases from V and 2 bases from J, the junction contained 11 bases not matched to a gene. This CDR3 comprises 18 residues. Germline CDR1 reads SNHLY; CDR2 reads FYNNEI. The CDR3 DNA follows: TGTGCCAGCAGCCCGGGACTAGCGGGCCGGGGTCCCTACAATGAGCAGTTCTTC. Translation: CASSPGLAGRGPYNEQFF. Full variable domain (rest looked up from reference TRBV2 and TRBJ2-1): EPEVTQTPSHQVTQMGQEVILRCVPISNHLYFYWYRQILGQKVEFLVSFYNNEISEKSEIFDDQFSVERPDGSNFTLKIRSTKLEDSAMYFCASSPGLAGRGPYNEQFFGPGTRLTVL.

V and J are TRBV6-4 and TRBJ2-6, with TRBD1 matching 8 bases. The V gene end was trimmed by 8 bases and the J gene end by 2 bases; junction bases not matched to a gene: 5. The CDR3 spans 15 residues. CDR1 MRHNA and CDR2 SNTAGT come from the germline V gene. DNA of the CDR3: TGTGCCAGCTCCCCGGACAGGGCTGGGGCCAACGTCCTGACTTTC. It is translated as CASSPDRAGANVLTF.

The V gene is TRBV5-5, the J gene TRBJ1-1; D is undetermined. The CDR3 loop spans 15 amino acids. The V and J ends lost 1 base and 0 bases respectively, with 10 bases between them. The germline CDR1 and CDR2 sequences are SGHKS and YYEKEE (reference sequence). CDR3 DNA sequence: TGTGCCAGCAGCTTGTCCCGGACTCTGAACACTGAAGCTTTCTTT. Protein: CASSLSRTLNTEAFF.

J is TRBJ2-7 and V is TRBV6-2 or TRBV6-3; 7 nucleotides align to TRBD2. The CDR3 is 12 amino acids. Germline values: CDR1 MNHEY, CDR2 SVGEGT. V lost 5 bases to trimming and J lost 2 bases; unmatched junction nucleotides: 0. The DNA of the CDR3 is TGTGCCAGCAGTACTAGCGCCTACGAGCAGTACTTC. Translating it yields CASSTSAYEQYF.

The V and J genes are TRBV5-1 and TRBJ2-1; 8 bases fit TRBD2. Unmatched junction bases numbered 16, after V lost 4 bases and J lost 1 base. Germline assignment: CDR1 SGHRS and CDR2 YFSETQ. The CDR3 is 19 amino acids. This chain's CDR3 is CASSPKPGLARESYNEQFF. Here the CDR3 DNA reads TGCGCCAGCAGCCCTAAACCAGGACTAGCCCGAGAATCCTACAATGAGCAGTTCTTC.

This chain links TRBV7-8 with TRBJ2-1; 7 bases fit TRBD2. CDR3 length equals 15 residues. Germline CDR1 reads SGHVS; CDR2 reads FQNEAQ. The ends lost 3 bases at V and 4 bases at J; junction bases unmatched: 6. The CDR3 region is CASSFGAGAYNEQFF. As DNA, the CDR3 is TGTGCCAGCAGCTTTGGGGCGGGAGCTTACAATGAGCAGTTCTTC.

The chain employs TRBV9 and TRBJ1-1; maybe TRBD1 (6 bases). The CDR3 spans 13 residues. CDR1 SGDLS and CDR2 YYNGEE come from the germline V gene. The V end lost 4 bases, the J end lost 8 bases, and 15 bases lay between the germline ends. The CDR3 is CASSLGQKSEAFF. CDR3 bases: TGTGCCAGCAGCCTAGGACAGAAATCCGAAGCTTTCTTT.

The chain couples TRBV6-6 to TRBJ2-3; TRBD2 agrees at 7 bases. The V gene end was trimmed by 8 bases and the J gene end by 5 bases; junction bases not matched to a gene: 7. Germline V CDR1 and CDR2: MNHNY, SVGAGI (reference sequence). CDR3 length: 13 amino acids. The CDR3 region is CASLREGRDTQYF. CDR3 sequence (DNA): TGTGCCAGCTTGAGGGAGGGGCGAGATACGCAGTATTTT.

The sample holds a few counts of this clone. The chain is built from TRBV5-4 and TRBJ2-1, with TRBD2 matching over 9 bases. This CDR3 spans 16 amino acids. Germline V lookup: CDR1 SGHNT, CDR2 YYREEE (reference sequence). Trimming cost V 0 bases and J 6 bases; bases outside gene matches: 7. The chain's CDR3 is CASSLAPLAGLNEQFF. In nucleotides, the CDR3 is TGTGCCAGCAGCTTGGCACCTCTAGCGGGACTCAATGAGCAGTTCTTC.